This record covers a single TCR beta chain. This entry comes from a study of blood T cell repertoires in COVID-19. The CDR3 length is 16 residues. In germline, CDR1 is MDHEN, CDR2 SYDVKM. The J segment lost 2 bases and the V segment lost 3 bases, leaving 10 bases of the junction unmatched. In the 2 weeks before study entry, exposed participants met a COVID-19 case, which was PCR-confirmed or clinician-diagnosed. In the source study's methods: Amplified reference gene primers provided the basis for estimating nucleated cell counts. Repertoires were generated with immunoSEQ multiplex PCR, while TCRdb's copy carries only in-frame clones and drops some. The D gene and trimming were derived from the DNA, and the V and J assignments and clone size from that table. Counted here are approximately 250,000 clones, 91% occurring once; the ten biggest clones make up less than 3.5%.

This receptor was identified in a middle-aged man who had been exposed to COVID-19. This chain links TRBV28 with TRBJ2-7; TRBD2 matches at 7 bases. Material for sequencing was PBMCs or T cells enriched from blood (not recorded which). The CDR3 bases are TGTGCCAGCAGTTTGTCCGGACTAGTCGGAGCCTACGAGCAGTACTTC. This sequence encodes CASSLSGLVGAYEQYF.